This entry is about one T cell receptor (beta chain). Its target is not known. This beta chain was picked up by a library intended for alpha chains and is off target, so its count carries little meaning. Regarding time point: sample taken at primary tumor resection. The CDR3 is 14 amino acids. Germline-derived CDR1 and CDR2 are DFQATT and SNEGSKA (reference sequence). V gave up 0 bases and J gave up 0 bases, with 6 bases separating them. This sample is drawn from a study of spatial heterogeneity in lung cancer. Broader study findings: Coverage of tumor T cells, by estimate, reached roughly 7.7% for alpha chains and more than 11% for beta chains. Ubiquitous and regional nonsynonymous mutation counts were tracked by ubiquitous and regional expanded TCR counts, respectively. It was found that expanded intratumoral alpha and beta TCR counts tracked tumor mutation counts.

TCRdb ran MiXCR on the 5' RACE reads and lists one entry per CDR3 protein. This sample's clone table lists 49 distinct CDR3 sequences. The receptor comes from a male donor with early-stage non-small cell lung cancer. The sequencing used lung tumor tissue, collected at surgery. This chain links TRBV20-1 with TRBJ2-4, with TRBD1 as a possible D gene (5 bases). DNA of the CDR3: TGCAGTGCTAGAGAGGGGCAAGCCAAAAACATTCAGTACTTC. Amino acids: CSAREGQAKNIQYF.